The present entry profiles one T cell receptor beta chain with its context. The sample is drawn from a study of radiotherapy plus CTLA-4 blockade in lung cancer. About the study: Patients showed objective responses in about a sixth of cases, and disease control was achieved by 31%.

CDR1 MNHEY and CDR2 SMNVEV come from the germline V gene (reference sequence). Trimming shortened V by 6 bases and J by 4 bases, and 7 bases separated the two germline ends. The CDR3 extends over 12 amino acids. CTLA-4 blockade using ipilimumab, together with focal radiation, was received by patients with chemo-refractory metastatic non-small-cell lung cancer. Here immunoSEQ multiplex PCR was the method, and the copy in TCRdb shows in-frame clones only, minus some. The table shows about 40,000 clones, with about 86% occurring only once. Sequencing used peripheral blood, obtained from a patient treated with radiotherapy plus ipilimumab. This TCR came from a human donor with non-small cell lung cancer whose response to radiotherapy plus ipilimumab could not be evaluated. The chain combines TRBV27 with TRBJ1-5, with TRBD1 as a possible D gene (5 bases). CDR3 nucleotide sequence: TGTGCCAGCAGGGGGGGAAATCAGCCCCAGCATTTT. It specifies CASRGGNQPQHF.